This T cell receptor beta chain was sequenced in a study of Graves' ophthalmopathy and Graves' hyperthyroidism. Regarding the study as a whole: Blood shared most expanded thyroid clonotypes above 0.001 frequency.

In its sample, this clonotype was seen many times. Its antigen is undetermined. The CDR3 sequence is 12 residues long. CDR1 and CDR2 (germline): MGHRA, YSYEKL. V dropped 4 bases and J dropped 6 bases, with 9 bases sitting between them. The sequenced template was RNA, covering the TCR beta CDR3 region. Second-round multiplex PCR came after a first-round RT-PCR that employed HTBI primers. Via MiXCR, TCRdb re-called the multiplex PCR reads, giving one row per CDR3 protein. The table shows approximately 500,000 distinct CDR3 sequences, with under 15% occurring only once. The TCR sequence derives from a young woman with Graves' ophthalmopathy. The genes are TRBV4-1 and TRBJ1-2; weak D call: TRBD1 (5 bases). The sample was blood. This chain's CDR3 is CASSPSGHGYTF. DNA for the CDR3: TGCGCCAGCAGCCCTTCAGGGCATGGCTACACCTTC.